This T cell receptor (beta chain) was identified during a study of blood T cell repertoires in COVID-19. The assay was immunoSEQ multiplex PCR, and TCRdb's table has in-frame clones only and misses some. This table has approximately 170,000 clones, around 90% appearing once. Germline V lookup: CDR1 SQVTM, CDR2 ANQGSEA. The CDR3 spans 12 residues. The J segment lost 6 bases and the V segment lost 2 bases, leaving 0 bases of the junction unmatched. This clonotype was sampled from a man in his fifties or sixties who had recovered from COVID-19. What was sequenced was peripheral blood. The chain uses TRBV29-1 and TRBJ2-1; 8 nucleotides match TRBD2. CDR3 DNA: TGCAGCGTTGAACTAGCGGGCAATGAGCAGTTCTTC. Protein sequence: CSVELAGNEQFF.